This T cell receptor beta chain originates from a study of blood T cell repertoires in COVID-19 (dated by TCRdb to 2019 to 2021). Notes on the research overall: Samples from collaborators originated in the United States, Italy and Spain and spanned both the acute and convalescent phases of COVID-19. The prospective study material was composed of cDNA or gDNA derived from T cells, B-cell-depleted T cells, or PBMCs. Deeply sampled blood TCRbeta repertoires from subjects exposed to, actively infected with, or recovered from COVID-19 were included in the dataset. The repertoires were released in a freely available public database intended as a resource for research on the immune response to SARS-CoV-2. The samples were drawn from the first 160 participants of the ongoing ImmuneRACE study and from about 1,200 subjects provided by 6 global collaborators. Sample metadata almost always included a de-identified subject ID, COVID-19 status, age in years and sex. Where available, HLA class I and class II types were taken from metadata supplied by the sample provider and were not determined by assay-based typing.

The research as a whole found: The quantity of clinical and demographic metadata differed by source and by participant and was supplied without curation.

TCRbeta CDR3 regions were amplified from genomic DNA using the immunoSEQ Assay, a bias-controlled multiplex PCR. In the original analysis: The number of nucleated cells in each sample was estimated from the amplification of reference gene primers within the assay. To quantify the absolute abundance of each unique TCRbeta CDR3 rearrangement, sequence reads were collapsed and filtered. For each sample, productive Simpson clonality was calculated as the square root of Simpson's diversity index over productive rearrangements. Imported from immuneACCESS, the table was reduced by TCRdb to in-frame sequences with V and J called. These copies leave out some clones; in studies compared against another copy, an unresolved V gene accounts for under half, and the cause of the remainder is not known. The DNA was the basis for D and trimming; V, J and clone size are from that table. Counted in this sample were some 310,000 clones; around 87% of them appeared once. Around 0.97% of the sample is in the top ten clones.

Concerning this clone: Its antigen remains unidentified. Base qualities are not provided; no much larger clone lies one nucleotide away.

The junction shows trimming of 6 bases on V and 0 bases on J, and the gene matches do not reach 4 bases of it. The CDR3 covers 14 residues, taking in both the cysteine and the phenylalanine. Of the read, only the CDR3 DNA is kept; its 42 bases are in frame from base 1. The germline V gene (reference sequence) sets CDR1 to MNHEY and CDR2 to SMNVEV. One collaborating source in Seattle enrolled patients while the patients were actively infected and followed the patients over time throughout the course of disease. Collaborating institutions collected whole blood in K2EDTA tubes following their own protocols. Collaborator samples were shipped for TCRbeta analysis as frozen whole blood, isolated PBMCs, or DNA extracted from either sample type.

Input material: peripheral blood. The V gene is TRBV27 and the J gene is TRBJ1-1; 7 nucleotides in the junction match TRBD1. The sequence came from a woman aged 40 to 50 with COVID-19, enrolled during active disease. The CDR3 amino acid sequence is: CASRRGLMNTEAFF. The nucleotide sequence is TGTGCCAGCAGAAGGGGGCTCATGAACACTGAAGCTTTCTTT.